This TCR beta chain was captured by sequencing in a study of OX40 agonist ivuxolimab in advanced cancers. About the research overall: Patients in dose escalation had liver, melanoma, kidney or head and neck cancers.

The length of the CDR3 is 12 residues. CDR1 and CDR2 from the germline V gene are SGHVS and FNYEAQ. Trimming pared 5 bases from V and 4 bases from J, leaving 8 bases between. Only in-frame clones appear in the TCRdb table, and some are missing; sequencing was by immunoSEQ multiplex PCR. The sample records 30,000 to 40,000 clones, approximately 80% being singletons. The source is an adult with an advanced solid tumor such as melanoma, head and neck, liver or kidney cancer. V is TRBV7-6 and J is TRBJ1-2; D uncertain. The material was CD4+ or CD8+ T cells sorted from blood, obtained in a trial of the OX40 agonist ivuxolimab. The CDR3 nucleotides are TGTGCCAGCAGCCCTACGGGCTATGGCTACACCTTC. Translation gives CASSPTGYGYTF.